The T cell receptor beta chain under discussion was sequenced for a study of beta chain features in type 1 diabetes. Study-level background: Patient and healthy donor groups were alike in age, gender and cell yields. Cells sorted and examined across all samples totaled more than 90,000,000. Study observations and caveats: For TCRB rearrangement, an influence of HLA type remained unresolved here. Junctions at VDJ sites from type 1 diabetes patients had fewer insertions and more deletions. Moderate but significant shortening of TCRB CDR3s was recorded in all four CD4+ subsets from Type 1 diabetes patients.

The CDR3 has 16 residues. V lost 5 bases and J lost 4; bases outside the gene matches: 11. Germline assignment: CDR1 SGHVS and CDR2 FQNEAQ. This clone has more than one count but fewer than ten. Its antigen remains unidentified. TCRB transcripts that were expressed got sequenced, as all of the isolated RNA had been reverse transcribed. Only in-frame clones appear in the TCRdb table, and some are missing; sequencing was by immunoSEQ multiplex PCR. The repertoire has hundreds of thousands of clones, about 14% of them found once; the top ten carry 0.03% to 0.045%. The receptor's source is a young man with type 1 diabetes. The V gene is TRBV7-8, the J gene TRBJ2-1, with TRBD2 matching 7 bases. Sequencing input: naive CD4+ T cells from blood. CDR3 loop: CASSPLPAGRYNEQFF. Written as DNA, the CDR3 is TGTGCCAGCAGCCCTTTGCCAGCGGGGAGGTACAATGAGCAGTTCTTC.